These 15 T cell receptor beta chains originate from one sample sequenced in a study of T cells in Graves' hyperthyroidism and ophthalmopathy. Researchers amplified the TCR beta CDR3 regions from RNA transcripts. During a first-round RT-PCR of the TCR CDR3, the HTBI primer set was used. TCRdb re-called the multiplex PCR reads through MiXCR, storing one row per CDR3 protein. There are 450,000 to 600,000 distinct CDR3 sequences in the sample; just under 20% occur only once, and about 45% lies in the top ten. The material sequenced was blood. Receptors originate from a middle-aged man with Graves' ophthalmopathy.

The chain has TRBV6-1 and TRBJ2-1; D is ambiguous. The CDR3 length is 10 residues. From germline, CDR1 is MNHNS and CDR2 SASEGT. V was trimmed by 3 bases and J by 14 bases, leaving 8 bases between them. CDR3 protein: CASSDVPEFF. The CDR3 DNA reads TGTGCCAGCAGTGATGTCCCCGAGTTCTTC.

V usage is TRBV27 and J usage is TRBJ1-5; the D is unclear. The V end lost 6 bases, the J end lost 4 bases, and 13 bases lay between the germline ends. In germline, CDR1 is MNHEY, CDR2 SMNVEV (reference sequence). This CDR3 contains 14 residues. CDR3 nucleotides: TGTGCCAGCAGGCGGGCCTCATGGAATCAGCCCCAGCATTTT. Translated, it gives CASRRASWNQPQHF.

In its sample, this clonotype was seen many times. V is TRBV4-2 and J is TRBJ1-1, with D uncertain. V was trimmed by 1 base and J by 1 base, leaving 7 bases between them. CDR1 is LGHNA and CDR2 is YNFKEQ in the germline V gene. There are 14 residues in the CDR3. The CDR3 region has the DNA TGTGCCAGCAGCCAAGTCTCGGAGAACACTGAAGCTTTCTTT. Translating it yields CASSQVSENTEAFF.

This clonotype has a handful of counts. This chain connects TRBV6-2 or TRBV6-3 to TRBJ2-1, with 12 bases aligning to TRBD2. The germline V gene has CDR1 MNHEY and CDR2 SVGEGT. V shed 6 bases and J 3 bases; nucleotides not matched to a gene: 12. CDR3 length equals 18 residues. CDR3: CASSQLEGLAGFYNEQFF. In nucleotides, the CDR3 is TGTGCCAGCAGCCAACTAGAGGGACTAGCGGGCTTCTACAATGAGCAGTTCTTC.

This chain connects TRBV10-3 to TRBJ1-1, with 10 bases matching TRBD1. CDR1 and CDR2 (germline): ENHRY, SYGVKD. The CDR3 sequence is 14 residues long. Trimming removed 0 bases from V and 6 bases from J; junction bases left unmatched: 1. CDR3 DNA sequence: TGTGCCATCAGTGAGTCGGGGACAGGGGCTGAAGCTTTCTTT. This translates into CAISESGTGAEAFF.

This clonotype was detected many times. V and J are TRBV30 and TRBJ1-1; 11 bases are a match to TRBD1. In germline, CDR1 is GTSNPN, CDR2 SVGIG (reference sequence). With V trimmed by 6 bases and J by 1 base, 4 bases remained unmatched. The CDR3 is made up of 14 amino acids. Written as DNA, the CDR3 is TGTGCCTGCGGACAGGGGGCGGGGAACACTGAAGCTTTCTTT. This sequence encodes CACGQGAGNTEAFF.

The rearrangement joins TRBV20-1 to TRBJ2-7; D tentatively fits TRBD1 or TRBD2 (5 bases each). Germline CDR1 reads DFQATT; CDR2 reads SNEGSKA (reference sequence). The CDR3 loop spans 13 amino acids. CDR3 sequence: CGSRTGPTYEQYF. For the CDR3, the DNA is TGCGGGAGTCGAACGGGACCTACCTACGAGCAGTACTTC.

This clonotype was counted many times. The rearrangement joins TRBV2 to TRBJ1-3, with unresolved D. V lost 7 bases and J lost 2, with 18 bases in between. This CDR3 is 16 amino acids long. From germline, CDR1 is SNHLY and CDR2 FYNNEI. DNA for the CDR3: TGTGCCAGCACCCTGGGTACCTTACGGGCTGGAAACACCATATATTTT. This translates into CASTLGTLRAGNTIYF.

A few counts support this clonotype. The chain joins TRBV5-5 to TRBJ1-2, with 7 bases identical to TRBD1. J gave up 11 bases and V 2 bases, and 9 bases lay outside the gene matches. Germline lookup yields CDR1 SGHKS and CDR2 YYEKEE (reference sequence). There are 13 residues in the CDR3. CDR3 sequence (DNA): TGTGCCAGCAGCTTCGGGCGGGACAGTTTTTACACCTTC. Its translation is CASSFGRDSFYTF.

This clonotype was seen only once. The junction does not match germline at one end; this may be a read error. This chain connects TRBV4-2 to TRBJ1-2; perhaps TRBD1 as D (6 bases). The CDR3 is made up of 15 amino acids. The germline CDR1 and CDR2 sequences are LGHNA and YNFKEQ. CDR3 sequence reads: CASSQDGGQVDGYTF. The CDR3 nucleotides read TGTGCCAGTAGCCAAGATGGGGGCCAAGTTGATGGCTACACCTTC.

V and J are TRBV11-3 and TRBJ2-3; 9 nucleotides align to TRBD2. V was pared by 3 bases and J by 2 bases, with 6 bases of the junction left unmatched. The CDR3 sequence is 16 residues long. CDR1 is SGHNT, CDR2 YENEEA, per germline. DNA for the CDR3: TGTGCCAGCAGCTTCGCAGCGGGGGGCCTCACAGATACGCAGTATTTT. Translating it yields CASSFAAGGLTDTQYF.

This clonotype came up many times. The V gene is TRBV28, the J gene TRBJ2-1, with TRBD2 matching over 15 bases. CDR3 size: 21 residues. Trimming took 6 bases from V and 0 from J; bases not matched to a gene: 15. Germline-derived CDR1 and CDR2 are MDHEN and SYDVKM. The CDR3: CASRLPPRGLAGGSSYNEQFF. The CDR3 DNA reads TGTGCCAGCAGGTTGCCCCCCCGGGGACTAGCGGGAGGATCCTCCTACAATGAGCAGTTCTTC.

The rearrangement links TRBV20-1 to TRBJ2-3; 12 nucleotides line up with TRBD1. The germline CDR1 and CDR2 sequences are DFQATT and SNEGSKA (reference sequence). Trimming took 4 bases from V and 6 from J; bases not matched to a gene: 8. This CDR3 is 15 amino acids long. The CDR3 DNA sequence: TGCAGTGCTACCTCGGGACAGGGGGCTGGTGATACGCAGTATTTT. It specifies CSATSGQGAGDTQYF.

The chain couples TRBV30 to TRBJ2-2, with D possibly TRBD2 on 5 matching bases. The CDR3 spans 13 residues. CDR1 and CDR2 from the germline V gene are GTSNPN and SVGIG (reference sequence). Trimming removed 3 bases at V and 5 bases at J, with 10 bases between. CDR3 coding DNA: TGTGCCTGGAGGTTCTCGGGGACCGGGGAGCTGTTTTTT. Translating it yields CAWRFSGTGELFF.

Of note for this clonotype: A much larger clonotype is one base distant, so this may be a read error. Lacking the conserved final phenylalanine or tryptophan, this CDR3 likely reflects a read error. This sequence joins TRBV5-1 and TRBJ1-1, with D tentatively TRBD1 (5 bases). Germline V lookup: CDR1 SGHRS, CDR2 YFSETQ. The germline V and J ends were trimmed by 4 bases and 5 bases, with 15 bases remaining between them. The CDR3 loop spans 14 amino acids. In DNA, the CDR3 is TGCGCCAGCAGCCAGACCTGGGGGGGAACTGAAGCTTTCCTT. As protein: CASSQTWGGTEAFL.